A selection of T cell receptor beta chains follows, all from one sample in a study of post-analysis software for immune sequencing data. TCRdb reprocessed the PCR reads via MiXCR and lists one record per CDR3 protein. The top ten clones hold under 2% of a sample with about 560,000 distinct CDR3 sequences, about 44% of them seen once. The sample consisted of blood. All receptors come from a girl aged 5-17 years with multiple sclerosis. CDR3s include the opening cysteine and the closing phenylalanine or tryptophan. D genes are given only for firm matches. Where a row states a size, it is once, few, many or the class of an expanded clone; other rows omit it.

CDR3: CASSLDLAGTQYF
DNA: TGTGCCAGCAGTTTAGACCTAGCGGGTACGCAGTATTTT
D: TRBD2
length: 13
size: -
V: TRBV12-3/TRBV12-4
J: TRBJ2-3

CDR3: CASGTGQGSGYTF
DNA: TGTGCCAGCGGGACAGGACAGGGCTCTGGCTACACCTTC
D: TRBD1
length: 13
size: few
V: TRBV7-3
J: TRBJ1-2

CDR3: CASSDRQGPYNEQFF
DNA: TGTGCCAGCAGCGACCGACAGGGACCCTACAATGAGCAGTTCTTC
D: TRBD1
length: 15
size: once
V: TRBV5-6
J: TRBJ2-1

CDR3: CASSLGGFAEAFF
DNA: TGCGCCAGCAGCTTGGGAGGGTTCGCTGAAGCTTTCTTT
D: -
length: 13
size: few
V: TRBV5-1
J: TRBJ1-1

CDR3: CASSPELTSVGSNTQYF
DNA: TGCGCCAGCAGCCCGGAATTGACTAGCGTCGGATCAAATACGCAGTATTTT
D: TRBD2
length: 17
size: -
V: TRBV5-1
J: TRBJ2-3

CDR3: CVSSSPAGDTQYF
DNA: TGTGTCAGCAGCTCCCCGGCTGGGGATACGCAGTATTTT
D: -
length: 13
size: -
V: TRBV5-4
J: TRBJ2-3

CDR3: CASSLERSRLAKNIQYF
DNA: TGTGCCAGCAGCTTAGAAAGGTCGCGGTTAGCCAAAAACATTCAGTACTTC
D: -
length: 17
size: -
V: TRBV13
J: TRBJ2-4

CDR3: CAVAGLGGQQYF
DNA: TGTGCCGTAGCGGGACTAGGGGGCCAGCAGTACTTC
D: -
length: 12
size: -
V: TRBV6-9
J: TRBJ2-7

CDR3: CASSLTGRGQGFHEQYF
DNA: TGTGCCAGCAGCCTCACGGGAAGAGGACAGGGGTTCCACGAGCAGTACTTC
D: TRBD1
length: 17
size: -
V: TRBV9
J: TRBJ2-7

CDR3: CASSPSGDQVNEQFF
DNA: TGCGCCAGCAGCCCCTCGGGGGACCAGGTCAATGAGCAGTTCTTC
D: -
length: 15
size: -
V: TRBV5-1
J: TRBJ2-1

CDR3: CASSLGPGTSGGGQYF
DNA: TGTGCCAGCAGCTTAGGTCCCGGGACTAGCGGAGGTGGGCAGTACTTC
D: TRBD2
length: 16
size: -
V: TRBV13
J: TRBJ2-5

CDR3: CASSLDGGPQETQYF
DNA: TGTGCCAGCAGCTTAGACGGGGGGCCCCAAGAGACCCAGTACTTC
D: -
length: 15
size: -
V: TRBV7-2
J: TRBJ2-5

CDR3: CASSYGGGQQETQYF
DNA: TGTGCCAGCAGTTACGGGGGCGGTCAACAAGAGACCCAGTACTTC
D: -
length: 15
size: few
V: TRBV6-5
J: TRBJ2-5

CDR3: CSARGPGVETQYF
DNA: TGCAGTGCTAGAGGGCCGGGAGTAGAGACCCAGTACTTC
D: -
length: 13
size: few
V: TRBV20-1
J: TRBJ2-5

CDR3: CASSLINRGSTDTQYF
DNA: TGTGCCAGCAGCTTGATTAACAGGGGGAGCACAGATACGCAGTATTTT
D: TRBD1
length: 16
size: -
V: TRBV7-8
J: TRBJ2-3

CDR3: CASSKLAGGLSYNEQFF
DNA: TGCGCCAGCAGCAAACTAGCGGGGGGTTTGTCCTACAATGAGCAGTTCTTC
D: TRBD2
length: 17
size: -
V: TRBV4-1
J: TRBJ2-1

CDR3: CASSRREGQNIQYF
DNA: TGTGCCAGCAGTAGGCGGGAGGGCCAAAACATTCAGTACTTC
D: TRBD2
length: 14
size: -
V: TRBV3-1
J: TRBJ2-4

CDR3: CASSQDYSHRSSYEQYF
DNA: TGTGCCAGCAGCCAAGATTATTCCCACAGGAGTAGTTACGAGCAGTACTTC
D: -
length: 17
size: few
V: TRBV14
J: TRBJ2-7

CDR3: CASSLEQKVDGYTF
DNA: TGCGCCAGCAGCTTGGAACAGAAAGTAGATGGCTACACCTTC
D: -
length: 14
size: -
V: TRBV5-1
J: TRBJ1-2

CDR3: CASSLMTSGRDTQYF
DNA: TGTGCCAGCAGCCTAATGACTAGCGGGCGAGATACGCAGTATTTT
D: TRBD2
length: 15
size: -
V: TRBV2
J: TRBJ2-3